The 27 T cell receptor beta chains below come from one sample, sequenced in a study of blood T cells in healthy people across ages (dated by TCRdb to about 2015). The library was made by 5' RACE. These reads were obtained on an Illumina HiSeq 2500. The second PCR ran for roughly 7 to 11 cycles and used a J-beta primer mix along with a sample-barcoded 5' primer. Starting from the raw public reads, TCRdb applied fastp trimming at Q25, assembled clones with MiXCR and retained in-frame beta chains. Every CDR3 protein is listed once, alongside the most common genes and DNA of its rows. The sample profile shows some 1.4 million distinct CDR3 sequences; around two fifths of them were found once. The ten largest account for approximately 7.9% of the sample. The source material was blood. All receptors derive from a woman under 30 in good health.

This clonotype has a handful of counts. The rearrangement links TRBV3-1 to TRBJ1-2, with D hard to call. This CDR3 has 13 amino acids. Germline values: CDR1 LGHDT, CDR2 YNNKEL (reference sequence). The V end lost 1 base, the J end lost 6 bases, and 9 bases lay between the germline ends. Here the CDR3 reads CASSQGGRHGYTF. Here the CDR3 DNA reads TGTGCCAGCAGCCAAGGGGGAAGGCATGGCTACACCTTC.

The chain recombines TRBV21-1 with TRBJ2-1. TRBV21-1 is a recognized pseudogene. This CDR3 region has 12 residues. The CDR3 loop reads CASSKDEVGQFF. The CDR3 bases are TGTGCCAGCAGCAAAGACGAGGTCGGGCAGTTCTTC.

The J gene is TRBJ1-2, the V gene TRBV5-1; maybe TRBD1 (5 bases). The CDR3 is 15 amino acids. The germline CDR1 and CDR2 sequences are SGHRS and YFSETQ. V was pared by 3 bases and J by 4 bases, with 16 bases between. CDR3 amino acids: CASSSGTEAFYGYTF. DNA for the CDR3: TGCGCCAGCAGCTCCGGGACCGAGGCTTTCTATGGCTACACCTTC.

The rearrangement uses TRBV2 and TRBJ2-3; 9 positions agree with TRBD1. The CDR3 has 15 amino acids. Germline V CDR1 and CDR2: SNHLY, FYNNEI. V gave up 8 bases and J gave up 2 bases; unmatched junction bases: 8. CDR3 coding DNA: TGTGCCAGCTTTAAGACAGGGGGAATCACAGATACGCAGTATTTT. Protein sequence: CASFKTGGITDTQYF.

The V and J genes are TRBV20-1 and TRBJ2-1; D is unclear. The J call may be incorrect, as the DNA end agrees better with TRBJ2-7. The CDR3 contains 13 residues. Germline V gives CDR1 DFQATT, CDR2 SNEGSKA (reference sequence). CDR3: CSARDPEYNEQYF. The CDR3 DNA follows: TGCAGTGCTAGAGACCCAGAGTACAATGAGCAGTACTTC.

The J gene is TRBJ2-1, the V gene TRBV29-1; TRBD1 matches 10 bases. Looked up from germline, CDR1 is SQVTM and CDR2 is ANQGSEA. This CDR3 has 17 residues. Germline trimming cut 3 bases from V and 7 bases from J; bases unmatched to any gene: 15. CDR3 in amino acids: CSVDEELWGTGANEQFF. In DNA form, the CDR3 reads TGCAGCGTTGATGAGGAACTTTGGGGGACAGGGGCGAATGAGCAGTTCTTC.

This clonotype was seen a handful of times. This rearrangement joins TRBV30 to TRBJ2-7, with D hard to call. Trimming removed 0 bases from V and 6 bases from J, with 9 bases in between. This CDR3 has 12 residues. Germline CDR1 is GTSNPN and CDR2 is SVGIG (reference sequence). The CDR3 coding sequence is TGTGCCTGGAGTGTTTACGGTAGCGAGCAGTACTTC. Protein sequence: CAWSVYGSEQYF. Together with reference TRBV30 and TRBJ2-7, the CDR3 gives the full variable domain: SQTIHQWPATLVQPVGSPLSLECTVEGTSNPNLYWYRQAAGRGLQLLFYSVGIGQISSEVPQNLSASRPQDRQFILSSKKLLLSDSGFYLCAWSVYGSEQYFGPGTRLTVT.

The gene calls are TRBV27 and TRBJ2-1; D is uncertain. The ends were cut back, 4 bases at V and 10 bases at J, with 11 bases in the middle. The CDR3 contains 12 residues. CDR1 is MNHEY and CDR2 is SMNVEV in the germline V gene (reference sequence). The CDR3, as DNA: TGTGCCAGCAGTTCCTTTCTTGGGGAGCAGTTCTTC. This gives the protein CASSSFLGEQFF.

V usage is TRBV12-3 or TRBV12-4 and J usage is TRBJ2-1; D possibly uses TRBD1 or TRBD2 (5 bases each). The J call could be wrong; TRBJ2-7 is a better fit for the DNA end. There are 13 residues in the CDR3. CDR3 loop: CASSRELHNEQYF. DNA of the CDR3: TGTGCCAGCAGCAGGGAGCTTCACAATGAGCAGTACTTC.

This clonotype was seen just once. The V gene is TRBV6-1, the J gene TRBJ1-1; the match to TRBD1 covers 7 bases. The CDR3 runs 17 residues. CDR1 and CDR2 from the germline V gene are MNHNS and SASEGT. The V gene end was trimmed by 3 bases and the J gene end by 0 bases; junction bases not matched to a gene: 10. The CDR3 spells CASSDLPGQPMNTEAFF. DNA for the CDR3: TGTGCCAGCAGTGATTTACCGGGACAGCCCATGAACACTGAAGCTTTCTTT.

The chain is built from TRBV28 and TRBJ1-2; D is ambiguous. This CDR3 is 14 amino acids long. V was shortened by 5 bases and J by 3 bases, with 13 bases between the two germline ends. Germline CDR1 MDHEN, CDR2 SYDVKM. The CDR3 bases are TGTGCCAGCAGTACCACAAATTCTCACTATGGCTACACCTTC. This encodes CASSTTNSHYGYTF.

The V and J genes are TRBV5-1 and TRBJ2-1; 12 bases line up with TRBD2. There are 15 residues in the CDR3. V dropped 4 bases and J dropped 7; count of bases not matched to a gene: 6. The germline gives CDR1 SGHRS, CDR2 YFSETQ. DNA for the CDR3: TGCGCCAGCAGCCAGACTAGCGGGAGTGCGAATGAGCAGTTCTTC. The encoded protein is CASSQTSGSANEQFF.

V is TRBV6-6 and J is TRBJ1-4; TRBD1 is a possible D gene (5 bases). CDR1 is MNHNY and CDR2 is SVGAGI in the germline V gene (reference sequence). The CDR3 sequence is 13 residues long. The V gene lost 5 bases and the J gene lost 5 bases, with 9 bases spanning the gap. CDR3 bases: TGTGCCAGCAGTGTGAAGGGGAATGAAAAACTGTTTTTT. It is translated as CASSVKGNEKLFF.

This clonotype was observed a handful of times. The V gene is TRBV12-3 or TRBV12-4, the J gene TRBJ2-1; 15 bases are shared with TRBD2. The V and J ends lost 7 bases and 7 bases, in that order; junction bases with no gene match: 5. This CDR3 region has 15 residues. CDR3 in DNA: TGTGCCAGCATTCTCGGGACTAGCGGGAGGAATGAGCAGTTCTTC. It translates to CASILGTSGRNEQFF.

This clonotype was seen only a few times. V is TRBV5-1 and J is TRBJ2-3; possibly TRBD1 or TRBD2 for D (5 bases each). This CDR3 is built from 14 residues. Germline V gives CDR1 SGHRS, CDR2 YFSETQ. V was pared by 6 bases and J by 1 base, with 12 bases between. The CDR3 loop is CASKTRDRTDTQYF. In DNA, the CDR3 is TGCGCCAGCAAGACCAGGGACCGCACAGATACGCAGTATTTT. The full variable domain, its missing parts supplied by reference TRBV5-1 and TRBJ2-3, is KAGVTQTPRYLIKTRGQQVTLSCSPISGHRSVSWYQQTPGQGLQFLFEYFSETQRNKGNFPGRFSGRQFSNSRSEMNVSTLELGDSALYLCASKTRDRTDTQYFGPGTRLTVL.

This clonotype was recorded at least ten times. The V call is TRBV20-1, the J call TRBJ2-3; D is perhaps TRBD2 (6 bases). Trimming removed 1 base at V and 1 base at J, with 6 bases between. The germline CDR1 and CDR2 sequences are DFQATT and SNEGSKA (reference sequence). CDR3 length equals 13 residues. For the CDR3, the DNA is TGCAGTGCTAGAGCGGGAGGCACAGATACGCAGTATTTT. Protein: CSARAGGTDTQYF.

The table lists this clonotype with a few counts. The rearrangement links TRBV3-1 to TRBJ2-7; maybe TRBD2 (5 bases). V dropped 5 bases and J dropped 4 bases, with 15 bases sitting between them. CDR3 length: 14 residues. Germline assignment: CDR1 LGHDT and CDR2 YNNKEL (reference sequence). CDR3 amino acids: CASSTGSSYYEQYF. The CDR3 DNA reads TGTGCCAGCAGCACGGGGAGCTCCTATTACGAGCAGTACTTC.

This clonotype was seen ten or more times. V gene TRBV20-1 combines with J gene TRBJ2-7; 12 bases are shared with TRBD2. V shed 6 bases and J 2 bases; nucleotides not matched to a gene: 2. Germline CDR1 reads DFQATT; CDR2 reads SNEGSKA (reference sequence). This CDR3 has 13 residues. Here the CDR3 reads CSARTSGAYEQYF. CDR3 coding DNA: TGCAGTGCCCGGACTAGCGGGGCCTACGAGCAGTACTTC.

The chain uses TRBV28 and TRBJ1-2; perhaps TRBD1 as D (5 bases). The V gene's germline CDR1 is MDHEN and CDR2 SYDVKM. The CDR3 length is 14 residues. The ends were cut back, 3 bases at V and 8 bases at J, with 16 bases in the middle. DNA for the CDR3: TGTGCCAGCAGTTTGGGGCAGGGTGAGAGGGGCTACACCTTC. Its protein is CASSLGQGERGYTF.

This clonotype has just a few counts. This chain joins TRBV7-9 and TRBJ1-2; perhaps TRBD1 as D (6 bases). Trimming removed 7 bases from V and 1 base from J, with 13 bases in between. This CDR3 comprises 14 residues. Germline CDR1 reads SEHNR; CDR2 reads FQNEAQ (reference sequence). The CDR3 is CASIDRSLNYGYTF. The CDR3 DNA follows: TGTGCCAGCATCGACAGGAGTCTTAACTATGGCTACACCTTC.

The table lists this clonotype with many counts. This sequence joins TRBV3-1 and TRBJ2-7; no firm D call. Trimming took 1 base from V and 6 from J, leaving 4 bases between them. The CDR3 length is 11 residues. Germline assignment: CDR1 LGHDT and CDR2 YNNKEL (reference sequence). The DNA of the CDR3 is TGTGCCAGCAGCCAAGTGGGCGAGCAGTACTTC. It translates to CASSQVGEQYF.

V usage is TRBV27 and J usage is TRBJ2-7; weak D call: TRBD1 (5 bases). Looked up from germline, CDR1 is MNHEY and CDR2 is SMNVEV (reference sequence). Trimming left V 5 bases short and J 5 bases short, with 16 bases between. This CDR3 region has 14 residues. CDR3 coding DNA: TGTGCCAGCAGTCCCCTTCGTGGGGCCGACGAGCAGTACTTC. Amino acid sequence: CASSPLRGADEQYF.

V is TRBV12-3 or TRBV12-4 and J is TRBJ2-4, with a possible D match to TRBD1 (5 bases). The better agreement between TRBJ2-7 and the DNA end casts doubt on the J call. The CDR3 totals 14 residues. The CDR3 spells CASSVGQIRDEQYF. The CDR3 DNA is TGTGCCAGCAGTGTGGGCCAGATCAGGGACGAGCAGTACTTC.

This clonotype was seen just once. This chain uses TRBV5-1 with TRBJ1-1, with 7 bases matching TRBD1. This CDR3 contains 14 residues. J lost 4 bases, V lost 0 bases, and 3 bases had no gene match. CDR1 is SGHRS, CDR2 YFSETQ, per germline. For the CDR3, the DNA is TGCGCCAGCAGCTTGGAGGGACAGAGCACTGAAGCTTTCTTT. Protein: CASSLEGQSTEAFF.

This sequence joins TRBV11-1 and TRBJ2-7; D not certain. CDR1 SGHAT and CDR2 FQDESV come from the germline V gene (reference sequence). The CDR3 runs 14 residues. Between the trimmed V and J ends, which lost 5 bases and 0 bases, there was a span of 11 bases. DNA for the CDR3: TGTGCCAGCAGCCCCTCAGAAGCCTCCTACGAGCAGTACTTC. As protein: CASSPSEASYEQYF. The whole variable domain, filled in from reference TRBV11-1 and TRBJ2-7, reads EAEVAQSPRYKITEKSQAVAFWCDPISGHATLYWYRQILGQGPELLVQFQDESVVDDSQLPKDRFSAERLKGVDSTLKIQPAELGDSAMYLCASSPSEASYEQYFGPGTRLTVT.

V usage is TRBV27 and J usage is TRBJ2-7; weak D call: TRBD2 (7 bases). The V end lost 6 bases, the J end lost 6 bases, and 21 bases lay between the germline ends. In germline, CDR1 is MNHEY, CDR2 SMNVEV (reference sequence). The CDR3 consists of 15 residues. The CDR3 coding sequence is TGTGCCAGCAGGACCAACGGAGGGGGGGCGGGCGAGCAGTACTTC. This codes for CASRTNGGGAGEQYF.

V usage is TRBV27 and J usage is TRBJ1-2; TRBD1 is a possible D gene (5 bases). The length of the CDR3 is 13 residues. Germline CDR1 is MNHEY and CDR2 is SMNVEV (reference sequence). Trimming left V 8 bases short and J 8 bases short, with 18 bases between. The CDR3 DNA reads as TGTGCCAGCTGCTCCTCGGGGGGGGAAGGCTACACCTTC. It encodes CASCSSGGEGYTF.